The entry below gives a single TCR beta chain sequence along with its context. Its antigen is not identified. The primer mix had 60 Vbeta and 13 Jbeta primers. Repertoires were generated with immunoSEQ multiplex PCR, while TCRdb's copy carries only in-frame clones and drops some. The repertoire holds fewer than 300,000 clones, with roughly 89% as singletons. The data were taken from a study of cytomegalovirus exposure and HLA in healthy donors. For the study at large: Findings of an earlier analysis included around 100 million unique TCR beta sequences from 190 million or so T cells.

General observations from the study: Presence/absence comparisons presumed near-even sequencing depth among donors.

Input material: PBMCs. The receptor was isolated from a man in his forties in good health and CMV-seropositive.

Here the CDR3 reads CASSYVSESGEQYF. The CDR3 bases are TGTGCCAGCAGTTACGTGTCGGAATCGGGGGAGCAGTACTTC. The chain joins TRBV6-5 to TRBJ2-7; D possibly corresponds to TRBD2 (5 bases). The V end was cut by 2 bases, the J end by 7 bases, with 15 bases between. CDR1 and CDR2 from the germline V gene are MNHEY and SVGAGI. The CDR3 is 14 residues long.